This TCR beta chain was observed in a study of blood T cell repertoires in COVID-19. Overall study context: Samples came from the United States, Italy and Spain, spanning acute and convalescent COVID-19. T cells, B-cell-depleted T cells, or PBMCs provided the cDNA or gDNA that served as material.

J gave up 5 bases and V 3 bases, and 3 bases lay outside the gene matches. The CDR3 has 13 amino acids. The germline CDR1 and CDR2 sequences are SGHDT and YYEEEE. Original handling: Reference gene primer amplification gave estimated nucleated cell counts. Some clones are missing from TCRdb's copy, which holds only in-frame ones; the method was immunoSEQ multiplex PCR. V and J calls and clone size come straight from that table; D and trimming were deduced from the DNA. The table has around 130,000 clones, roughly 79% seen once; the top ten hold 10% to 12%. This TCR was sampled from a human donor in a cohort sampled during active COVID-19. The chain joins TRBV5-6 to TRBJ1-1, with TRBD1 matching over 8 bases. The specimen was peripheral blood. The CDR3 coding sequence is TGTGCCAGCAGCTCAAACAGGGGGACTGAAGCTTTCTTT. This gives the protein CASSSNRGTEAFF.